A single sample gave rise to the 3 T cell receptor beta chains below, sequenced in a study of prognosis after radiotherapy for stage I lung cancer (dated by TCRdb to the early 2020s). The sequencing machine was an Illumina HiSeq 3000. Two rounds of multiplex PCR were performed to amplify the TCR beta CDR3 region from genomic DNA. In the first PCR round, primers specific to each TRBV and TRBJ gene were used, and the primer sequences were filed in Chinese patent CN105087789A. Using fastp at Q25 and MiXCR, TCRdb reprocessed the public reads and kept productive beta chains. Each entry merges the rows of one CDR3 protein and shows their most common DNA and genes. For this sample there are 10,000 to 15,000 distinct CDR3 sequences; 43% appear just once. Roughly 41% of the sample is held by the ten biggest clonotypes. This specimen consisted of PBMCs, obtained before or after stereotactic body radiation therapy (not recorded which). The receptors originated from a donor aged 50 or older with non-small cell lung cancer.

This clonotype came up many times. This chain uses TRBV7-9 with TRBJ2-1; tentative D call: TRBD1 (6 bases). Trimming stripped 5 bases from V and 8 bases from J, with 10 bases between. Germline V gives CDR1 SEHNR, CDR2 FQNEAQ (reference sequence). The CDR3 length is 12 residues. The CDR3 is CASSPQGHEQFF. The CDR3 DNA follows: TGTGCCAGCAGCCCACAGGGTCATGAGCAGTTCTTC.

This clonotype rates as medium-sized. This chain joins TRBV5-1 and TRBJ2-1; TRBD2 agrees at 13 bases. The germline gives CDR1 SGHRS, CDR2 YFSETQ. Trimming took 5 bases from V and 10 from J; bases not matched to a gene: 6. The CDR3 contains 14 residues. CDR3 DNA sequence: TGCGCCAGCAGGCCCGAGACTAGCGGGGGGGAGCAGTTCTTC. It yields the protein CASRPETSGGEQFF.

This clonotype came up many times. As DNA, the CDR3 is TGTGCCAGCAGCTTCCTCGGACAGGGGGACTATGGCTACACCTTC. Translation: CASSFLGQGDYGYTF. The chain is built from TRBV7-9 and TRBJ1-2; TRBD1 matches 10 bases. The junction had 4 bases not matched to a gene; V was cut back by 3 bases and J by 3 bases. The CDR3 is 15 amino acids. Germline V gene lookup returns CDR1 SEHNR and CDR2 FQNEAQ (reference sequence).